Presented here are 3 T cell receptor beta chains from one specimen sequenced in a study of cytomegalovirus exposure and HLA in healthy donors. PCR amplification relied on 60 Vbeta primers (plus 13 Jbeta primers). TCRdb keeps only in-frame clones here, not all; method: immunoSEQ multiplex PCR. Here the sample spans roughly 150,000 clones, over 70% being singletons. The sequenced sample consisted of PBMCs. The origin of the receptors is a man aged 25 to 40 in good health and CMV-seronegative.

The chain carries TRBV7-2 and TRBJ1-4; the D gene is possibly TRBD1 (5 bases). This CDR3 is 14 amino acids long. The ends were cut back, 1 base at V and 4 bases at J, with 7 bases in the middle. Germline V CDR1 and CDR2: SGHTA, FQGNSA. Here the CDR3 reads CASSLVRGNEKLFF. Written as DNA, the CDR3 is TGTGCCAGCAGCTTAGTAAGGGGTAATGAAAAACTGTTTTTT.

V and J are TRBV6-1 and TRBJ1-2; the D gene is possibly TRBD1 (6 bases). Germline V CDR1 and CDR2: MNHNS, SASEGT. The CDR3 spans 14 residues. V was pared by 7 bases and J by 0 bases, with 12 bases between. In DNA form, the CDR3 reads TGTGCCAGCAACAGGGACGGAACTAACTATGGCTACACCTTC. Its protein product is CASNRDGTNYGYTF.

The CDR3 is CASNPQGAQETQYF. DNA of the CDR3: TGCGCCAGCAACCCCCAGGGCGCCCAAGAGACCCAGTACTTC. J is TRBJ2-5 and V is TRBV5-1; a possible D gene is TRBD1 (5 bases). The V end lost 6 bases, the J end lost 1 base, and 13 bases lay between the germline ends. CDR3 length: 14 amino acids. Germline lookup yields CDR1 SGHRS and CDR2 YFSETQ.